The clone carrying this T cell receptor (beta chain) has only a few counts. What it recognizes is unknown. Each CDR3 protein is one row after TCRdb ran MiXCR on the 5' RACE reads. The data hold 60,000 to 85,000 distinct CDR3 sequences, with approximately 6.5% observed a single time. Trimming pared 1 base from V and 4 bases from J, leaving 4 bases between. This CDR3 is 13 amino acids long. Germline-derived CDR1 and CDR2 are SGHVS and FQNEAQ. These data belong to a study of T cells after yellow fever vaccination. Study conclusions and caveats: Abundant contaminating clonotypes from the bulk population could appear in FACS-sorted repertoires. It was a weaker secondary response, yet one that peaked faster, at day 5 versus 15. Most clones from primary vaccination were detected again post-booster (96% CD4, 88% CD8).

V usage is TRBV7-8 and J usage is TRBJ2-2; D ambiguous. The sequence derives from a man between 18 and 29 years old who received the YFV17D yellow fever vaccine. The sample consisted of CD8+ T cells sorted from PBMCs, taken 4 to 6 days after the first yellow fever vaccination. CDR3: CASSLDPTGELFF. In nucleotides, the CDR3 is TGTGCCAGCAGCTTAGATCCCACCGGGGAGCTGTTTTTT.